This is a list of T cell receptor beta chains from one sample in a study of T-cell memory formation after mild COVID-19. TCRdb recomputed calls from the 5' RACE reads with MiXCR, one row per CDR3 protein. The sample lists around 420,000 distinct CDR3 sequences; roughly a quarter were seen once. The sequenced sample was PBMCs or a T cell subset sorted from them (not recorded which). These receptors came from an adult woman who had mild COVID-19 (a few samples of this study predate the infection). Cell type and time point are not known. CDR3s include the opening cysteine and the closing phenylalanine or tryptophan. The D gene is left open where the match is weak. The size of a clone is reported for some rows only, either as once, few or many, or as a class for expanded clones.

.	few	TRBJ2-1	TRBV2	TGTGCCAGCAGTGATTTGATTCGGGACTACAATGAGCAGTTCTTC	CASSDLIRDYNEQFF
.	.	TRBJ1-2	TRBV6-2/TRBV6-3	TGTGCCAGCAGTCGGGACGGCCTAACGTCCGGCTACACCTTC	CASSRDGLTSGYTF
TRBD2	.	TRBJ2-1	TRBV18	TGTGCCAGCTCGTTACTAGCGGGGGAAAACAATGAGCAGTTCTTC	CASSLLAGENNEQFF
TRBD1	.	TRBJ1-1	TRBV15	TGTGCCACTTCGAGGCCGGACAGGCTGAACACTGAAGCTTTCTTT	CATSRPDRLNTEAFF
TRBD1	few	TRBJ1-2	TRBV5-1	TGCGCCAGCAGCCCCGGGACAGGGGGCGAAAGCTACACCTTC	CASSPGTGGESYTF
.	few	TRBJ1-4	TRBV5-1	TGCGCCAGCAGCTTGGGACGTTCGACTCCTGAAAAACTGTTTTTT	CASSLGRSTPEKLFF
TRBD1	.	TRBJ2-7	TRBV5-1	TGCGCCAGCACAAGGCCGGTACAGGGGAACCCCTACGAGCAGTACTTC	CASTRPVQGNPYEQYF
.	.	TRBJ1-2	TRBV28	TGTGCCAGCAGTTTTTGGGGGGACAATGGCTACACCTTC	CASSFWGDNGYTF
.	.	TRBJ1-2	TRBV5-5	TGTGCCAGCAGCTGGGACACCCTCTATGGCTACACCTTC	CASSWDTLYGYTF
.	.	TRBJ1-2	TRBV29-1	TGCAGCGTTGAAGCCCATGGCCGGAGCTATGGCTACACCTTC	CSVEAHGRSYGYTF
.	few	TRBJ2-7	TRBV25-1	TGTGCCAGCAGTGAACCAGGGGCGCGCTACGAGCAGTACTTC	CASSEPGARYEQYF
.	.	TRBJ2-2	TRBV12-3/TRBV12-4	TGTGCCAGCAGTTTAGTGAGACTAGCGAACACCGGGGAGCTGTTTTTT	CASSLVRLANTGELFF
.	.	TRBJ2-7	TRBV4-1	TGCGCCAGCAGCCAAGTAGGGACAACGACCTACGAGCAGTACTTC	CASSQVGTTTYEQYF
TRBD1	few	TRBJ1-1	TRBV20-1	TGCAGTGCTAGAGGGCCTAACAGGGGGACAGCTGAAGCTTTCTTT	CSARGPNRGTAEAFF
TRBD2	.	TRBJ2-7	TRBV10-3	TGTGCCATCAGTTCCGGGACTAGAATATACGAGCAGTACTTC	CAISSGTRIYEQYF
.	once	TRBJ1-1	TRBV6-6	TGTGCCAGCAGTTTCACTGATGGAAACACTGAAGCTTTCTTT	CASSFTDGNTEAFF
.	.	TRBJ1-1	TRBV12-3/TRBV12-4	TGTGCCAGCAGTTTGGGAGGGATAGTTACTGAAGCTTTCTTT	CASSLGGIVTEAFF
.	few	TRBJ2-3	TRBV12-3/TRBV12-4	TGTGCCAGCAGTTCCTCCAGTGATAGACTAGGCAGCACAGATACGCAGTATTTT	CASSSSSDRLGSTDTQYF
.	once	TRBJ2-7	TRBV6-2/TRBV6-3	TGTGCCAGCAGTAGAGCGGGCTACTCCTACGAGCAGTACTTC	CASSRAGYSYEQYF
.	few	TRBJ1-1	TRBV6-6	TGTGCCAGCAGCCTATTAAGTGGTGCCACTGAAGCTTTCTTT	CASSLLSGATEAFF
TRBD1	.	TRBJ1-1	TRBV14	TGTGCCAGCAGCCGTCTACTCCCCGGGACAGCGAACACTGAAGCTTTCTTT	CASSRLLPGTANTEAFF
TRBD2	.	TRBJ2-3	TRBV7-6	TGTGCCAGCAGCTTAGTGTCTAGCGGGGAAACAGTCACAGATACGCAGTATTTT	CASSLVSSGETVTDTQYF
.	.	TRBJ2-1	TRBV4-3	TGCGCCAGCAGCCAAGATCGTTGGCCAATTAATGAGCAGTTCTTC	CASSQDRWPINEQFF
TRBD1	.	TRBJ2-5	TRBV9	TGTGCCAGCAGCGTGACCTCCGTGGGACAGGGGCGAGAGACCCAGTACTTC	CASSVTSVGQGRETQYF
.	.	TRBJ1-5	TRBV20-1	TGCAGTGCTAGAGATGGGGGATCTTATAGCAATCAGCCCCAGCATTTT	CSARDGGSYSNQPQHF
.	.	TRBJ2-7	TRBV5-5	TGTGCCAGCGGGAAGGCATCCTACGAGCAGTACTTC	CASGKASYEQYF
.	.	TRBJ2-3	TRBV20-1	TGCAGTGCCATCCGCTGGGGGAGCACAGATACGCAGTATTTT	CSAIRWGSTDTQYF
.	few	TRBJ2-6	TRBV27	TGTGCCAGCAGTTCGGCCTCGCCTGGGGCCAACGTCCTGACTTTC	CASSSASPGANVLTF
TRBD2	.	TRBJ2-2	TRBV12-3/TRBV12-4	TGTGCCAGCAGCCCCGGGACTAGCGCCTACACCGGGGAGCTGTTTTTT	CASSPGTSAYTGELFF
.	few	TRBJ2-3	TRBV5-1	TGCGCCAGCAGCTTGCAGGATTTAAGCACAGATACGCAGTATTTT	CASSLQDLSTDTQYF
.	.	TRBJ2-7	TRBV27	TGTGCCAGCAGGTGGGGAAGGGGCTACGAGCAGTACTTC	CASRWGRGYEQYF
TRBD1	few	TRBJ1-2	TRBV12-3/TRBV12-4	TGTGCCAGCAGAGACAGGGCCGGGGGCTACACCTTC	CASRDRAGGYTF
TRBD1	.	TRBJ2-7	TRBV5-1	TGCGCCAGCAGCTTAACAGGGGGCTCCCACGAGCAGTACTTC	CASSLTGGSHEQYF
.	.	TRBJ2-3	TRBV20-1	TGCAGTGCTAGAGAGCTGGCCTCCGGCACAGATACGCAGTATTTT	CSARELASGTDTQYF
.	.	TRBJ2-7	TRBV20-1	TGCAGTGCTTACCAGTTGGACGGGGCCTCCTACGAGCAGTACTTC	CSAYQLDGASYEQYF
.	few	TRBJ2-2	TRBV7-8	TGTGCCAGCAGCTTAGAGCTCGGGGAGCTGTTTTTT	CASSLELGELFF
.	.	TRBJ1-2	TRBV3-1	TGTGCCAGCAGCCAAGAGTTAAAAGGCAATTTTGGTGGCTACACCTTC	CASSQELKGNFGGYTF
.	.	TRBJ1-3	TRBV12-3/TRBV12-4	TGTGCCAGCATAAGAGGTTTGCTTGGGGGCCGTCTGGGAAACACCATATATTTT	CASIRGLLGGRLGNTIYF
.	.	TRBJ1-4	TRBV24-1	TGTGCCACCAGTGAATCGGGGAGTACTAATGAAAAACTGTTTTTT	CATSESGSTNEKLFF
TRBD2	.	TRBJ2-3	TRBV3-1	TGTGCAGCGGGAGCCGCCACAGATACGCAGTATTTT	CAAGAATDTQYF
.	few	TRBJ1-5	TRBV20-1	TGCAGTGCTAGAGACCACCGCCGTGGCAATCAGCCCCAGCATTTT	CSARDHRRGNQPQHF
TRBD1	.	TRBJ2-7	TRBV20-1	TGCAGTGCTCGGGCGACAGGGGACTCCTACGAGCAGTACTTC	CSARATGDSYEQYF
TRBD2	.	TRBJ2-3	TRBV6-5	TGTGCCAGCAGACCCGGACTAGCGGGAGGCACAGATACGCAGTATTTT	CASRPGLAGGTDTQYF